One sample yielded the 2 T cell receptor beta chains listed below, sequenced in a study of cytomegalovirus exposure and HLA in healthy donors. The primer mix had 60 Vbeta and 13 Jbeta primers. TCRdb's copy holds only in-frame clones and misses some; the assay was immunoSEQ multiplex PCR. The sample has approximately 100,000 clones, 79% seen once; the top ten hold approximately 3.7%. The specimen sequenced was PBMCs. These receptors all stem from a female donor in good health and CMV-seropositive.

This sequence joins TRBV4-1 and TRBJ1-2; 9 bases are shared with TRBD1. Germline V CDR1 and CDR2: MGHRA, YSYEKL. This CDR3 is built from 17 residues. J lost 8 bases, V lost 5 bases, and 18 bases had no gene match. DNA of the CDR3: TGCGCCAGCAGCTGGGGACGGGACAGGGATGATAGCGGAGGCTACACCTTC. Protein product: CASSWGRDRDDSGGYTF.

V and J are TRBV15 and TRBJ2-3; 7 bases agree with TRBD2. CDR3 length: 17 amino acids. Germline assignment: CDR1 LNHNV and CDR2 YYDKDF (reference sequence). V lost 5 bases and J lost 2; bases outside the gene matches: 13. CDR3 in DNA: TGTGCCACCAGCCCGCGCCACACTAGCGTAACCACAGATACGCAGTATTTT. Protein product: CATSPRHTSVTTDTQYF. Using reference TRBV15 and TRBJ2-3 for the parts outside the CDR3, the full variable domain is DAMVIQNPRYQVTQFGKPVTLSCSQTLNHNVMYWYQQKSSQAPKLLFHYYDKDFNNEADTPDNFQSRRPNTSFCFLDIRSPGLGDTAMYLCATSPRHTSVTTDTQYFGPGTRLTVL.